Sequencing of this T cell receptor (beta chain) was carried out in a study of blood T cell repertoires in COVID-19. At the level of the study: Acute-phase and convalescent COVID-19 samples originated in the United States, Italy and Spain. T cells, B-cell-depleted T cells, or PBMCs supplied cDNA or gDNA.

This CDR3 is 12 amino acids long. V gave up 10 bases and J gave up 3 bases; unmatched junction bases: 2. Germline-derived CDR1 and CDR2 are SNHLY and FYNNEI. As originally analysed: Nucleated cell counts were estimated from reference gene primer amplification. Sequenced by immunoSEQ multiplex PCR; TCRdb stores in-frame clones only, minus some. D and trimming come from the DNA, and the V and J calls and clone size come from that table. The sample holds approximately 110,000 clones; 81% are singletons and the top ten take roughly 1.6%. This clone was counted between two and nine times. This CDR3 is also generated by other DNA sequences in the sample.

This receptor was taken from a man aged 50-59 years with acute or convalescent COVID-19. The chain couples TRBV2 to TRBJ2-7, with TRBD1 identical over 11 bases. Sequenced: peripheral blood. This chain's CDR3 is CATGTGGYEQYV. CDR3 coding DNA: TGTGCCACAGGGACAGGGGGCTACGAGCAGTACGTC.